The 8 T cell receptor beta chains below all came from one sample that was sequenced in a study of shared clonotypes between healthy human individuals. Profiling relied on immunoSEQ multiplex PCR, and the TCRdb table lists in-frame clones only, not all of them. There are over 1.5 million clones in the sample; under 99% occur only once, and about 0.45% lies in the top ten. The source material was naive CD4+ T cells sorted from blood. Subset defined: CD45RA+ positively selected. The origin of the receptors is a man aged 30-40 years in good health.

The rearrangement links TRBV6-1 to TRBJ1-4; 8 bases are a match to TRBD1. The trim removed 11 bases at V and 6 bases at J, leaving 8 bases unmatched. Germline assignment: CDR1 MNHNS and CDR2 SASEGT. The CDR3 spans 13 residues. DNA of the CDR3: TGTGCCGGCTCGAGGACAGGGTATGAAAAACTGTTTTTT. This codes for CAGSRTGYEKLFF.

The rearrangement uses TRBV6-1 and TRBJ2-7; D may be TRBD2 (5 bases). This CDR3 comprises 12 residues. Trimming took off 0 bases at V and 11 bases at J, with 11 bases between the two ends. The germline gives CDR1 MNHNS, CDR2 SASEGT. In nucleotides, the CDR3 is TGTGCCAGCAGTGAAGCAGAGGGCCAAGAGTACTTC. Translation: CASSEAEGQEYF.

This chain joins TRBV5-4 and TRBJ2-3; the D gene is possibly TRBD1 (5 bases). V shed 3 bases and J shed 0 bases, with 14 bases lying between them. Germline CDR1 SGHNT, CDR2 YYREEE (reference sequence). This CDR3 has 16 residues. Written as DNA, the CDR3 is TGTGCCAGCAGCTCGGCGTCTGGGGCGAGCACAGATACGCAGTATTTT. As protein: CASSSASGASTDTQYF.

The gene calls are TRBV7-2 and TRBJ2-3, with 13 nucleotides matching TRBD2. Germline V lookup: CDR1 SGHTA, CDR2 FQGNSA. Trimming at V came to 4 bases and at J to 14 bases, leaving 9 bases not matched to a gene. This CDR3 comprises 14 residues. CDR3 nucleotides: TGTGCCAGCAGCTACGGGACTAGCGGGGTCCTTCTGTATTTT. Its protein product is CASSYGTSGVLLYF.

This clone was recorded only once. The chain joins TRBV15 to TRBJ1-3, with a tentative D call TRBD1 (6 bases). The germline V and J ends were trimmed by 1 base and 2 bases, with 9 bases remaining between them. Germline assignment: CDR1 LNHNV and CDR2 YYDKDF (reference sequence). The CDR3 is 15 residues long. The CDR3: CATSRGTGTGNTIYF. DNA of the CDR3: TGTGCCACCAGCAGAGGTACAGGGACTGGAAACACCATATATTTT.

The chain is built from TRBV7-9 and TRBJ1-2, with 7 bases identical to TRBD1. J gave up 3 bases and V 0 bases, and 1 base lay outside the gene matches. This CDR3 contains 14 residues. The V gene's germline CDR1 is SEHNR and CDR2 FQNEAQ (reference sequence). The CDR3 spells CASSLAGQHYGYTF. The CDR3, as DNA: TGTGCCAGCAGCTTAGCGGGACAGCACTATGGCTACACCTTC.

The chain uses TRBV7-8 and TRBJ1-1, with D unresolved. Trimming removed 2 bases at V and 1 base at J, with 8 bases between. CDR1 SGHVS and CDR2 FQNEAQ come from the germline V gene. The CDR3 loop spans 14 amino acids. The CDR3 sequence: CASSLTDGNTEAFF. CDR3 nucleotides: TGTGCCAGCAGCTTAACCGACGGGAACACTGAAGCTTTCTTT.

This chain connects TRBV19 to TRBJ1-5, with D unclear. CDR1 LNHDA and CDR2 SQIVND come from the germline V gene (reference sequence). This CDR3 contains 14 residues. Trimming pared 3 bases from V and 2 bases from J, leaving 8 bases between. For the CDR3, the DNA is TGTGCCAGTAGTATCGGTGTTGGCAATCAGCCCCAGCATTTT. Translated, it gives CASSIGVGNQPQHF.